One and the same sample provided the 21 T cell receptor beta chains below, sequenced in a study of type 1 regulatory T cells. TCRdb re-derived calls from the reads in MiXCR, one entry per CDR3 protein. This table holds 80,000 to 100,000 distinct CDR3 sequences, about a third found once. Sequenced sample: CD4+ T cells, either the whole sample or a sorted fraction (not recorded which). These receptor sequences come from a human donor in good health.

Only a few counts were recorded for this clonotype. The chain combines TRBV7-9 with TRBJ2-3, with TRBD1 as a possible D gene (5 bases). This CDR3 region has 14 residues. The germline gives CDR1 SEHNR, CDR2 FQNEAQ (reference sequence). V lost 1 base and J 6 bases, leaving 11 bases between the germline ends. In DNA, the CDR3 is TGTGCCAGCAGCTTAGGCCAGGGCTCGGATACGCAGTATTTT. It translates to CASSLGQGSDTQYF.

The V call is TRBV29-1, the J call TRBJ2-3; D might be TRBD2 (5 bases). This CDR3 is built from 14 residues. With 4 bases removed from V and 2 bases from J, the gap between germline ends came to 13 bases. CDR1 and CDR2 from the germline V gene are SQVTM and ANQGSEA. The DNA of the CDR3 is TGCAGCGTTGGCGGGCAGCTTCTCACAGATACGCAGTATTTT. Protein product: CSVGGQLLTDTQYF.

J is TRBJ2-3 and V is TRBV29-1; no clear D. CDR1 and CDR2 from the germline V gene are SQVTM and ANQGSEA. This CDR3 region has 14 residues. Trimming removed 4 bases from V and 2 bases from J, with 13 bases in between. The CDR3 DNA follows: TGCAGCGTTGGTGTTTTGGGTAACACAGATACGCAGTATTTT. It is translated as CSVGVLGNTDTQYF.

Concerning this clonotype: Possible read error: a much larger clone is one base away. The chain has TRBV3-1 and TRBJ2-7; 9 nucleotides match TRBD2. This CDR3 region has 14 residues. Per germline, CDR1 LGHDT and CDR2 YNNKEL (reference sequence). Trimming at V came to 4 bases and at J to 8 bases, leaving 9 bases not matched to a gene. DNA for the CDR3: TGTGCCAGCAGCCGGGCTAGCGGGACTCGTAAGCAGTACTTC. This sequence encodes CASSRASGTRKQYF.

This clonotype was counted a few times. The chain couples TRBV12-3 or TRBV12-4 to TRBJ1-1; 7 nucleotides align to TRBD1. CDR3 length equals 16 residues. V dropped 5 bases and J dropped 4; count of bases not matched to a gene: 13. CDR3 in amino acids: CASSPRQGIVSTEAFF. CDR3 DNA: TGTGCCAGCAGTCCGCGACAGGGCATCGTTTCCACTGAAGCTTTCTTT.

The sample holds a few counts of this clonotype. The V call is TRBV28, the J call TRBJ2-1; a weak D match, TRBD1 (6 bases). V shed 0 bases and J shed 5 bases, with 8 bases lying between them. Germline CDR1 reads MDHEN; CDR2 reads SYDVKM. This CDR3 comprises 14 residues. In DNA, the CDR3 is TGTGCCAGCAGTTTATGGGCAGGGGACAATGAGCAGTTCTTC. Translated, it gives CASSLWAGDNEQFF.

The chain has TRBV29-1 and TRBJ2-7; the D call may be TRBD1 or TRBD2 (5 bases each). The germline CDR1 and CDR2 sequences are SQVTM and ANQGSEA. The CDR3 is 15 amino acids. Trimming removed 6 bases at V and 3 bases at J, with 21 bases between. The CDR3 nucleotides are TGCAGCGTCGAACGGGGCCAGGGTGGGGGCTACGAGCAGTACTTC. Its protein is CSVERGQGGGYEQYF.

This clonotype appeared many times. The CDR3, as DNA: TGCGCCAGCAGCCTTATTGGGGGGCGTTCCTACAATGAGCAGTTCTTC. Translated, it gives CASSLIGGRSYNEQFF. The chain joins TRBV5-1 to TRBJ2-1; D possibly uses TRBD1 or TRBD2 (6 bases each). V shed 4 bases and J shed 1 base, with 15 bases lying between them. The CDR3 contains 16 residues. Germline-derived CDR1 and CDR2 are SGHRS and YFSETQ.

This clonotype was counted only a few times. The chain combines TRBV29-1 with TRBJ1-5; 9 bases match TRBD1. The CDR3 is 16 amino acids. CDR1 and CDR2 (germline): SQVTM, ANQGSEA. The ends lost 5 bases at V and 3 bases at J; junction bases unmatched: 11. CDR3 in amino acids: CSVSPPTGGLNQPQHF. Written as DNA, the CDR3 is TGCAGCGTTTCCCCACCGACAGGGGGTCTCAATCAGCCCCAGCATTTT.

This clonotype was picked up a small number of times. The CDR3 is CASSSGPDQPQHF. DNA of the CDR3: TGCGCCAGCAGCTCCGGACCCGATCAGCCCCAGCATTTT. The V gene is TRBV5-1, the J gene TRBJ1-5; D unclear. Germline lookup yields CDR1 SGHRS and CDR2 YFSETQ. V was cut by 3 bases and J by 5 bases, with 9 bases left in between. This CDR3 comprises 13 residues.

The chain recombines TRBV7-2 with TRBJ1-1; 8 bases line up with TRBD1. The junction had 11 bases not matched to a gene; V was cut back by 4 bases and J by 10 bases. CDR3 length: 14 residues. Germline lookup yields CDR1 SGHTA and CDR2 FQGNSA. CDR3 residues: CASSSTGGFIGAFF. Here the CDR3 DNA reads TGTGCCAGCAGCTCAACAGGGGGTTTCATTGGAGCTTTCTTT.

The rearrangement joins TRBV5-4 to TRBJ1-1; the match to TRBD1 covers 8 bases. The trim removed 4 bases at V and 4 bases at J, leaving 6 bases unmatched. CDR1 and CDR2 from the germline V gene are SGHNT and YYREEE (reference sequence). CDR3 length equals 14 residues. The CDR3: CASSTDRGSTEAFF. In DNA form, the CDR3 reads TGTGCCAGCAGCACCGACAGGGGAAGCACTGAAGCTTTCTTT.

The chain links TRBV2 to TRBJ2-3; TRBD2 matches at 7 bases. With 2 bases clipped from V and 7 bases from J, the junction kept 9 bases outside the gene matches. CDR1 and CDR2 (germline): SNHLY, FYNNEI. There are 15 residues in the CDR3. The CDR3 reads CASSEMAGEPYTQYF. DNA for the CDR3: TGTGCCAGCAGTGAAATGGCGGGAGAGCCGTATACGCAGTATTTT.

This clonotype was detected a few times. The rearrangement links TRBV6-1 to TRBJ2-1, with D perhaps TRBD2 (6 bases). Germline CDR1 is MNHNS and CDR2 is SASEGT. The CDR3 covers 16 residues. The V gene lost 8 bases and the J gene lost 1 base, with 18 bases spanning the gap. CDR3 amino acids: CASFNGLARSYNEQFF. DNA for the CDR3: TGTGCCAGCTTCAACGGTCTAGCGCGTTCCTACAATGAGCAGTTCTTC.

The chain uses TRBV7-3 and TRBJ2-1, with 10 bases identical to TRBD2. The CDR3 is 15 amino acids. J gave up 8 bases and V 4 bases, and 8 bases lay outside the gene matches. The germline V gene has CDR1 SGHTA and CDR2 FQGTGA. Written as DNA, the CDR3 is TGTGCCAGCAGCTCCCAAGCGGGAGGGCCTTATGAGCAGTTCTTC. It encodes CASSSQAGGPYEQFF. Based on the CDR3 plus reference TRBV7-3 and TRBJ2-1, the full variable domain is GAGVSQTPSNKVTEKGKYVELRCDPISGHTALYWYRQSLGQGPEFLIYFQGTGAADDSGLPNDRFFAVRPEGSVSTLKIQRTERGDSAVYLCASSSQAGGPYEQFFGPGTRLTVL.

The table lists this clonotype with a few counts. J is TRBJ2-3 and V is TRBV12-3 or TRBV12-4; D is perhaps TRBD1 or TRBD2 (5 bases each). The CDR3 contains 12 residues. V gave up 7 bases and J gave up 5 bases, with 10 bases separating them. In DNA form, the CDR3 reads TGTGCCAGCACCCCGGGGCTAGATACGCAGTATTTT. Protein sequence: CASTPGLDTQYF.

This chain links TRBV15 with TRBJ2-4; D is uncertain. V shed 1 base and J shed 0 bases, with 7 bases lying between them. CDR1 LNHNV and CDR2 YYDKDF come from the germline V gene (reference sequence). The CDR3 consists of 15 residues. Written as DNA, the CDR3 is TGTGCCACCAGCAGAGCTAATCTAGCCAAAAACATTCAGTACTTC. It specifies CATSRANLAKNIQYF.

A few counts support this clonotype. The chain recombines TRBV18 with TRBJ2-1; D remains ambiguous. This CDR3 has 13 residues. Trimming pared 1 base from V and 5 bases from J, leaving 6 bases between. Germline CDR1 is KGHSH and CDR2 is LQKENI. The CDR3 nucleotides read TGTGCCAGCTCACCACAGGAGAACAATGAGCAGTTCTTC. Translation: CASSPQENNEQFF.

The chain uses TRBV20-1 and TRBJ2-7; D is possibly TRBD1 or TRBD2 (5 bases each). The germline V gene has CDR1 DFQATT and CDR2 SNEGSKA (reference sequence). Trimming shortened V by 3 bases and J by 3 bases, and 21 bases separated the two germline ends. The CDR3 sequence is 16 residues long. In nucleotides, the CDR3 is TGCAGTGCTAGGGCACCTTTGGGGCGGGCCCGCTACGAGCAGTACTTC. Translation: CSARAPLGRARYEQYF.

This clonotype was seen more than once but under ten times. The V gene is TRBV5-5, the J gene TRBJ2-4; D gene uncertain. V was clipped by 0 bases and J by 0 bases, with 7 bases between them. Germline values: CDR1 SGHKS, CDR2 YYEKEE (reference sequence). This CDR3 spans 15 amino acids. CDR3 sequence (DNA): TGTGCCAGCAGCTTGGCCGACCTAGCCAAAAACATTCAGTACTTC. This sequence encodes CASSLADLAKNIQYF. Full variable domain (remainder filled in from reference TRBV5-5 and TRBJ2-4): DAGVTQSPTHLIKTRGQQVTLRCSPISGHKSVSWYQQVLGQGPQFIFQYYEKEERGRGNFPDRFSARQFPNYSSELNVNALLLGDSALYLCASSLADLAKNIQYFGAGTRLSVL.

This sequence joins TRBV20-1 and TRBJ2-1; maybe TRBD2 (6 bases). Germline V gene lookup returns CDR1 DFQATT and CDR2 SNEGSKA (reference sequence). The ends were cut back, 3 bases at V and 5 bases at J, with 17 bases in the middle. The CDR3 spans 15 residues. CDR3 in amino acids: CSASRAGFGDNEQFF. In DNA form, the CDR3 reads TGCAGTGCTAGTCGGGCGGGATTTGGAGACAATGAGCAGTTCTTC.